Listed here are 19 T cell receptor beta chains from one sample, sequenced in a study of T-cell reconstitution after alpha-beta-depleted transplantation in children. The library targeted TCRbeta and was prepared with unique molecular identifiers. TCRdb reprocessed the PCR reads via MiXCR and lists one record per CDR3 protein. The sample records more than 450,000 distinct CDR3 sequences, around 16% being singletons. The material was PBMCs from the stem cell graft donor, obtained from the stem cell graft. The receptors shown here come from a human donor who donated a stem cell graft to a child with acute lymphoblastic leukemia.

There are a few counts of this clonotype. The chain employs TRBV6-6 and TRBJ1-5; D gene unclear. V was trimmed by 2 bases and J by 4 bases, leaving 6 bases between them. CDR1 MNHNY and CDR2 SVGAGI come from the germline V gene (reference sequence). The CDR3 covers 13 residues. Here the CDR3 DNA reads TGTGCCAGCAGTTACGGGGAGAATCAGCCCCAGCATTTT. Protein product: CASSYGENQPQHF.

In its sample, this clonotype was seen a few times. J is TRBJ2-3 and V is TRBV10-3, with D possibly being TRBD2 (6 bases). The CDR3 consists of 14 residues. Trimming cost V 6 bases and J 0 bases, with 10 bases left between them. The germline V gene has CDR1 ENHRY and CDR2 SYGVKD. The chain's CDR3 is CAIRRAGSTDTQYF. CDR3 nucleotide sequence: TGTGCCATCAGACGGGCGGGGAGCACAGATACGCAGTATTTT.

In its sample, this clonotype was seen a few times. The chain employs TRBV4-1 and TRBJ1-3; D not resolved. This CDR3 region has 18 residues. Germline V CDR1 and CDR2: MGHRA, YSYEKL. Trimming took off 1 base at V and 0 bases at J, with 16 bases between the two ends. The DNA of the CDR3 is TGCGCCAGCAGCCAAGTAACAGCCAGTCTTAGCTCTGGAAACACCATATATTTT. The encoded protein is CASSQVTASLSSGNTIYF.

This clonotype was seen more than once but under ten times. V is TRBV3-1 and J is TRBJ2-3; D is unclear. CDR3 length: 16 amino acids. Germline values: CDR1 LGHDT, CDR2 YNNKEL (reference sequence). Trimming removed 4 bases from V and 2 bases from J, with 16 bases in between. For the CDR3, the DNA is TGTGCCAGCAGCCTGCGAATAGCTGAGTCCACAGATACGCAGTATTTT. This codes for CASSLRIAESTDTQYF.

This clonotype turned up a few times. The rearrangement uses TRBV21-1 and TRBJ2-7; the table calls TRBD1, which could not be checked here. TRBV21-1 is a known pseudogene. The CDR3 length is 16 residues. This CDR3 is CASGHNTGTRGYEQYF. DNA of the CDR3: TGTGCCAGTGGGCATAACACAGGTACCCGGGGCTACGAGCAGTACTTC.

This clonotype was picked up a small number of times. V is TRBV6-5 and J is TRBJ2-3; D is uncertain. CDR1 is MNHEY, CDR2 SVGAGI, per germline. The CDR3 is made up of 13 amino acids. V dropped 0 bases and J dropped 5 bases, with 6 bases sitting between them. CDR3 residues: CASSYSRKDTQYF. The CDR3 DNA sequence: TGTGCCAGCAGTTACTCTCGCAAAGATACGCAGTATTTT.

The chain uses TRBV25-1 and TRBJ2-7; a weak D match, TRBD2 (7 bases). V was cut by 6 bases and J by 5 bases, with 14 bases left in between. The CDR3 runs to 13 residues. CDR1 and CDR2 (germline): MGHDK, SYGVNS. CDR3 loop: CASRRGGVDEQYF. In DNA, the CDR3 is TGTGCCAGCAGAAGGGGGGGTGTGGACGAGCAGTACTTC.

The V call is TRBV5-1, the J call TRBJ2-3; D gene unclear. CDR1 and CDR2 from the germline V gene are SGHRS and YFSETQ. Deletions cut 0 bases from V and 5 bases from J, with 10 bases between. This CDR3 comprises 14 residues. The CDR3 is CASSLGQVGDTQYF. The CDR3 DNA reads as TGCGCCAGCAGCTTGGGGCAGGTCGGAGATACGCAGTATTTT.

V is TRBV18 and J is TRBJ2-4, with 7 nucleotides matching TRBD1. V lost 6 bases, J lost 6 bases, and 17 bases stayed unmatched. Germline V gene data show CDR1 as KGHSH and CDR2 as LQKENI. The CDR3 totals 17 residues. CDR3 residues: CASSLAGLGQVANIQYF. CDR3 DNA: TGTGCCAGCTCTCTAGCAGGCCTCGGACAGGTCGCAAACATTCAGTACTTC.

This sequence joins TRBV5-1 and TRBJ1-1, with D uncertain. This CDR3 has 15 residues. V lost 4 bases and J 3 bases, leaving 16 bases between the germline ends. Germline V gives CDR1 SGHRS, CDR2 YFSETQ. CDR3 coding DNA: TGCGCCAGCAGCCCCAATCGGGGTTCGGACACTGAAGCTTTCTTT. It is translated as CASSPNRGSDTEAFF.

The chain is built from TRBV7-9 and TRBJ2-2; the D gene could be TRBD1 or TRBD2 (5 bases each). The CDR3 is 14 residues long. The V end was cut by 5 bases, the J end by 5 bases, with 12 bases between. Per germline, CDR1 SEHNR and CDR2 FQNEAQ (reference sequence). CDR3 sequence (DNA): TGTGCCAGCAGCCCTGGGACGCTTACCGGGGAGCTGTTTTTT. Translation: CASSPGTLTGELFF.

Here the CDR3 reads CASSLAGGPLLGWQFF. The CDR3 nucleotides are TGTGCCAGCAGTCTAGCGGGAGGGCCCCTCTTAGGTTGGCAGTTCTTC. This sequence joins TRBV27 and TRBJ2-1; 12 nucleotides match TRBD2. CDR1 MNHEY and CDR2 SMNVEV come from the germline V gene (reference sequence). This CDR3 is 16 amino acids long. J lost 12 bases, V lost 5 bases, and 14 bases had no gene match.

This clonotype was seen a few times. This chain uses TRBV5-1 with TRBJ1-5; 8 bases line up with TRBD1. CDR3 length: 15 amino acids. Germline V gene data show CDR1 as SGHRS and CDR2 as YFSETQ. With 4 bases clipped from V and 4 bases from J, the junction kept 7 bases outside the gene matches. This CDR3 reads CASSAGQGENQPQHF. The CDR3 nucleotides are TGCGCCAGCAGCGCCGGACAGGGAGAGAATCAGCCCCAGCATTTT.

The chain employs TRBV10-3 and TRBJ2-7; the match to TRBD1 covers 9 bases. Germline trimming cut 2 bases from V and 5 bases from J; bases unmatched to any gene: 13. Per germline, CDR1 ENHRY and CDR2 SYGVKD. This CDR3 is built from 17 residues. The CDR3 is CAISEPTGTGRFHEQYF. The DNA for the CDR3 is TGTGCCATCAGTGAGCCGACAGGGACAGGGAGGTTCCACGAGCAGTACTTC.

This clonotype was found a few times. This sequence joins TRBV10-3 and TRBJ2-7, with D perhaps TRBD2 (5 bases). Germline V gene sequence: CDR1 ENHRY, CDR2 SYGVKD. CDR3 size: 14 residues. Trimming pared 4 bases from V and 2 bases from J, leaving 12 bases between. The CDR3 reads CAISAVGDPYEQYF. The CDR3 DNA follows: TGTGCCATCAGTGCTGTGGGAGATCCCTACGAGCAGTACTTC.

The chain carries TRBV5-1 and TRBJ1-1, with D possibly TRBD1 on 5 matching bases. The V gene lost 2 bases and the J gene lost 8 bases, with 10 bases spanning the gap. Germline CDR1 reads SGHRS; CDR2 reads YFSETQ. This CDR3 has 12 amino acids. DNA for the CDR3: TGCGCCAGCAGCTTTGGTACAGGCGAAGCTTTCTTT. This encodes CASSFGTGEAFF.

The chain carries TRBV6-1 and TRBJ2-5, with D perhaps assigned TRBD1 or TRBD2 (5 bases each). The CDR3 is made up of 12 amino acids. V was clipped by 6 bases and J by 8 bases, with 13 bases between them. The germline gives CDR1 MNHNS, CDR2 SASEGT. In DNA, the CDR3 is TGTGCCAGCAGAAGAGGGGCCGCAACCCAGTACTTC. Translated: CASRRGAATQYF.

The sample holds a few counts of this clonotype. Being one base from a much bigger clone, this may be a read error. The chain employs TRBV12-3 or TRBV12-4 and TRBJ2-4; D possibly matches TRBD1 or TRBD2 (5 bases each). The CDR3 length is 16 residues. The ends were cut back, 5 bases at V and 2 bases at J, with 16 bases in the middle. The CDR3 reads CASSPRQWRTKNIQYF. For the CDR3, the DNA is TGTGCCAGCAGTCCCCGACAGTGGAGGACCAAAAACATTCAGTACTTC.

This chain connects TRBV10-3 to TRBJ1-1; TRBD1 matches at 11 bases. Unmatched junction bases numbered 3, after V lost 6 bases and J lost 6 bases. CDR1 and CDR2 from the germline V gene are ENHRY and SYGVKD. The CDR3 consists of 13 residues. The CDR3, as DNA: TGTGCCATCAGACCGGGACAGGGGGCTGAAGCTTTCTTT. Translated, it gives CAIRPGQGAEAFF.